The clone carrying this TCR beta chain appeared once. The antigen remains unidentified. The data are from a study of cytotoxic CD8 clonotypes in ibrutinib-treated CLL. Study summary: The taking of response samples occurred after a median roughly 11 months of treatment, with a range of 6 to 36. Study-wide findings and caveats: Clonality was elevated at ibrutinib response and had returned toward baseline at progression. Measured clonality at baseline was greater than in age-matched healthy donors and tracked with circulating CD8+ T-cell counts.

The assay was immunoSEQ multiplex PCR, and TCRdb's table has in-frame clones only and misses some. Found here are 100,000 or so clones, approximately 58% of them singletons; the top ten hold about 40%. CDR1 LNHDA and CDR2 SQIVND come from the germline V gene (reference sequence). V lost 6 bases and J lost 3; bases outside the gene matches: 10. CDR3 length: 18 amino acids. This TCR was sampled from a human donor with chronic lymphocytic leukemia. The V call is TRBV19, the J call TRBJ2-1; TRBD2 matches at 14 bases. The starting material was PBMCs, obtained after 24 months of ibrutinib treatment. The CDR3 is CASSPPRTSGGNYNEQFF. CDR3 sequence (DNA): TGTGCCAGTAGCCCGCCCAGGACTAGCGGGGGGAACTACAATGAGCAGTTCTTC.